The entry below gives a single TCR beta chain sequence along with its context. Its cognate antigen has yet to be identified. A commercial ELISA kit detecting HCMV-specific IgG in serum was used to determine HCMV serostatus. Ficoll density gradient centrifugation was used to isolate peripheral blood mononuclear cells from blood. Sequencer: Illumina HiSeq 2000. 5'RACE template switching, by which a universal primer site and unique molecular identifiers were added, was used to make TCR beta cDNA libraries. cDNA synthesis was primed from the TCR beta constant segment and was followed by two successive PCR amplification steps. The published analysis was carried out like this. MIGEC was used to demultiplex reads and group reads by UMI, and MiTCR was used to assemble and quantify clonotypes. To remove erroneous sequences, TCR cDNA sequences were retained only when supported by two or more reads. Downstream repertoire analysis used the tcR package, and clonotypes were matched across fractions by CDR3 nucleotide sequence plus V segment. Antigen specificity was annotated against VDJdb with VDJmatch, allowing one amino acid substitution in CDR3. Through TCRdb reprocessing, the reads give one entry per CDR3 protein sequence; DNA is omitted. These V and J calls derive from TCRdb rather than the authors' analysis. The sample table gives roughly 350,000 distinct CDR3 sequences. The ten biggest clones cover about 5.2% of the sample.

The data derive from a study of T cells expressing NK-cell markers (dated by TCRdb to 2019 to 2021). As for the study more broadly: Fewer than ten donors provided sorted CD3+CD56+NKG2C+, CD3+CD56+NKG2C- and CD3+CD56-NKG2C+ T-cell subsets, whose TCR beta-chain repertoires were profiled. Seven of the eight sequenced donors were HCMV-seropositive and one was HCMV-seronegative. The study sequenced eight donors, all healthy volunteers chosen at random: three men and five women. Libraries were sequenced as 2 x 150 bp reads on Illumina HiSeq 2000/2500, MiSeq or NextSeq.

The investigation overall reported the following: Whether the expanded NKG2C-expressing T cell clones were specific for HCMV antigens was left unclear. In more than five donors, the dominant CD3+CD56+NKG2C+ clonotypes were found to rank among the top 10 CD8+ clonotypes and to make up 1.0-7.0% of CD8+ T cells. Those dominant clonotypes were again the most abundant among CD3+CD56-NKG2C+ cells in a handful of donors, at about 28.3-60.1%.

The germline V gene (reference sequence) sets CDR1 to DFQATT and CDR2 to SNEGSKA. The CDR3 sequence holds 16 residues, the cysteine and phenylalanine included. No DNA was logged. The V and J segments used are TRBV20-1 and TRBJ1-3; TCRdb outputs TRBD1, but without DNA this stays unchecked. The sample consisted of blood T cells: a sorted CD56 or NKG2C T cell subset, CD4+ or CD8+ T cells, or bulk PBMC T cells (not recorded which). The receptor's source is a man aged 18-75 years in good health. The CDR3: CSARMTDWVAGNTIYF.